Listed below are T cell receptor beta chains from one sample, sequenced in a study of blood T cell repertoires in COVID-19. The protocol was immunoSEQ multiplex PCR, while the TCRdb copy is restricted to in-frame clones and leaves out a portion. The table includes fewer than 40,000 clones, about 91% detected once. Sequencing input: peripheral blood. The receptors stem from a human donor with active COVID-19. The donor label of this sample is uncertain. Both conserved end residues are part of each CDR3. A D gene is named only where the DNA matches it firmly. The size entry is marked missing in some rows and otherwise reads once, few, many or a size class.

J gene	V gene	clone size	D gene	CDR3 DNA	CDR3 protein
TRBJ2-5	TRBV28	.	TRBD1	TGTGCCAGCAGTCGACGGACAGGGGGTCTGGTGTGGCAAGAGACCCAGTACTTC	CASSRRTGGLVWQETQYF
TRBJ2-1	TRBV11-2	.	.	TGTGCCAGCAGCTTAGATCCGGGGGCCTACAATGAGCAGTTCTTC	CASSLDPGAYNEQFF
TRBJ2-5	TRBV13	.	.	TGTGCCAGCAGCTTAGGCCTTACAGGCCAGCAAGAGACCCAGTACTTC	CASSLGLTGQQETQYF
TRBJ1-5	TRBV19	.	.	TGTGCCAGTAGTATCTCGGCAGGGAATGGCAATCAGCCCCAGCATTTT	CASSISAGNGNQPQHF
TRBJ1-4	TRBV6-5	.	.	TGTGCCAGCAGTTACAGGGGGACGAAAGAAAAACTGTTTTTT	CASSYRGTKEKLFF
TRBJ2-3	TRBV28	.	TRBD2	TGTGCCAGCAGTCCCCGCGGGAGGGGGACAGATACGCAGTATTTT	CASSPRGRGTDTQYF
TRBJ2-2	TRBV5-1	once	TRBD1	TGCGCCAGCGGCCCCGGACAGGTCAACACCGGGGAGCTGTTTTTT	CASGPGQVNTGELFF
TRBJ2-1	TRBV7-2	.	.	TGTGCCAGCAGCTTAGCGGGGGGGGCCTGGAATGAGCAGTTCTTC	CASSLAGGAWNEQFF
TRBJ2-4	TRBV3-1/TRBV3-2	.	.	TGTGCCAGCAGCCAAGATCCTTTTGCAGGGCCAATAGCCAAAAACATTCAGTACTTC	CASSQDPFAGPIAKNIQYF
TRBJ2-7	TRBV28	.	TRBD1	TGTGCCAGCAGCTTAAACAGGGGGAGAACCTACGAGCAGTACTTC	CASSLNRGRTYEQYF
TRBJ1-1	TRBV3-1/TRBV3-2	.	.	TGTGCCAGCAGCCAACTGTCAGGGACTGAAGCTTTCTTT	CASSQLSGTEAFF
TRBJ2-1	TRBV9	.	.	TGTGCCAGCAGCGTGGGGACAATATACAATGAGCAGTTCTTC	CASSVGTIYNEQFF
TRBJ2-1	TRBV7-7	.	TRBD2	TGTGCTAGCAGCCGATTTGCGGGGGGGCCGAGTGAGCAGTTCTTC	CASSRFAGGPSEQFF
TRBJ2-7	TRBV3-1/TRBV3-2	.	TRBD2	TGTGCCAGCAGCCAAAAGTTGTGGCGGGGGGTCTGGCAGGGCTCCTACGAGCAGTACTTC	CASSQKLWRGVWQGSYEQYF
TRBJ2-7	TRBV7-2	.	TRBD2	TGTGCCAGCAGCTTAGAGTGGACTAGCGGCTACTACGAGCAGTACTTC	CASSLEWTSGYYEQYF
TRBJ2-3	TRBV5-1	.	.	TGCGCCAGCAGCTCCGTAGCGGACCGACCAGATACGCAGTATTTT	CASSSVADRPDTQYF
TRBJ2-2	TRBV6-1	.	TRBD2	TGTGCCAGCAGTGAAGCTAGCGGGGGGGCCTACACCGGGGAGCTGTTTTTT	CASSEASGGAYTGELFF
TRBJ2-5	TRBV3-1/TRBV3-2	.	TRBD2	TGTGCCAGCAGCCAATCTACTAGCGGCCAAGAGACCCAGTACTTC	CASSQSTSGQETQYF
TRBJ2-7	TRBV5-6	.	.	TGTGCCAGCAGCTCAGGGGCAAGTACCTACGAGCAGTACTTC	CASSSGASTYEQYF
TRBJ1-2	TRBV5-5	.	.	TGTGCCAGCAGCTTGGATGGCGTTCGGGAGGGCTATGGCTACACCTTC	CASSLDGVREGYGYTF